A selection of T cell receptor beta chains follows, all from one sample in a study of T cell changes during pregnancy in multiple sclerosis. Data came from immunoSEQ multiplex PCR; TCRdb stores just in-frame clones and leaves some out. The data show around 24,000 clones, with more than 75% seen just once and more than 0.85% held by the top ten. Specimen: CD4+ T cells from peripheral blood mononuclear cells, collected in the second trimester of pregnancy. These receptors came from a female donor in good health, enrolled as a control in a pregnancy study. The CDR3 runs from the conserved cysteine through the conserved F or W. The order of the fields is V gene, J gene, CDR3 protein.

TRBV2	TRBJ1-6	CAARTEANSPLHF
TRBV5-1	TRBJ2-3	CATSRLAGETDTQYF
TRBV4-3	TRBJ2-1	CASSQGSGGRYNEQFF
TRBV6-1	TRBJ1-6	CASSDGAPLHF
TRBV4-1	TRBJ2-3	CASSQRLANTDTQYF
TRBV7-6	TRBJ1-6	CASSLSGQGNSPLHF
TRBV2	TRBJ1-4	CASSVQGTNEKLFF
TRBV7-3	TRBJ2-1	CASSLTGAQTYNEQFF
TRBV28	TRBJ2-7	CASSFTGHLYEQYF
TRBV28	TRBJ1-3	CASRNTGPSGGVKGNTIYF
TRBV7-9	TRBJ2-1	CASSPRQYNEQFF
TRBV5-1	TRBJ2-3	CASSSHYVTDTQYF
TRBV4-1	TRBJ2-5	CASSRDGTSGFSTQETQYF
TRBV19	TRBJ2-3	CASTLGSSGSNTQYF
TRBV9	TRBJ1-6	CASSPTTDTFYGSPLHF
TRBV7-3	TRBJ2-1	CASSLSGLAGVGRNNEQFF
TRBV11-2	TRBJ1-2	CASSLDWDRAYGYTF
TRBV6-6	TRBJ1-2	CASRPAGTGSLGYTF
TRBV7-8	TRBJ1-1	CASSLTGTEAFF
TRBV5-6	TRBJ1-1	CASSRFEGAVRGTEAFF
TRBV7-3	TRBJ2-1	CASSPQAGGPTAEQFF
TRBV28	TRBJ1-1	CASSSSWGANTEAFF
TRBV6-5	TRBJ2-1	CASSHPTSREQFF
TRBV5-5	TRBJ1-3	CASSSGTVGNTIYF
TRBV15	TRBJ1-2	CATSRDRVTGYTF
TRBV7-3	TRBJ2-2	CASSLDRGRINTGELFF
TRBV6-1	TRBJ2-7	CASSGEVPQYF
TRBV19	TRBJ1-5	CASSGTGGAQPQHF
TRBV11-2	TRBJ1-1	CASSLLGTGGTEAFF
TRBV19	TRBJ1-2	CASSIGAGSYGYTF
TRBV6-1	TRBJ1-3	CASSRQGANTIYF
TRBV19	TRBJ1-1	CASSMTFGGSAFF
TRBV19	TRBJ2-5	CASSTLAGVRETQYF
TRBV7-2	TRBJ1-1	CASSLVGIRPEAFF
TRBV7-9	TRBJ2-3	CASSLATATDTQYF
TRBV10-1	TRBJ1-1	CASSVAGGTEAFF
TRBV4-2	TRBJ2-3	CASSQRASGGSTYTQYF
TRBV9	TRBJ1-1	CASSGGTLGSTEAFF
TRBV10-3	TRBJ2-7	CAISRDYEQYF
TRBV5-1	TRBJ2-2	CASSSGQGAVGELFF
TRBV4-1	TRBJ2-5	CASSQLAGEETQYF
TRBV9	TRBJ2-1	CASSVDLAGIGSYNEQFF
TRBV18	TRBJ2-3	CASSPLPGSEYTQYF
TRBV28	TRBJ1-2	CASSPTGAFYGYTF
TRBV5-5	TRBJ1-5	CASTQEGTGAWPQHF
TRBV18	TRBJ1-2	CASSPNSRDYGYTF
TRBV5-6	TRBJ2-2	CASSFSGEFGGELFF
TRBV19	TRBJ1-4	CASSPGQGRDEKLFF
TRBV18	TRBJ2-1	CASSPPLRSSYNEQFF
TRBV21-1	TRBJ1-2	CASHPGTPLAGGYTF
TRBV10-3	TRBJ2-5	CAISELELETQYF
TRBV5-1	TRBJ2-5	CASSKGGGAQETQYF
TRBV5-6	TRBJ2-5	CASSRSTSGGDQETQYF
TRBV4-2	TRBJ1-1	CASSQERAIAEAFF
TRBV6-6	TRBJ2-2	CASSYGANTGELFF
TRBV9	TRBJ2-7	CASSVGAAPAEQYF
TRBV19	TRBJ1-6	CASQPLDRGSSPLHF
TRBV5-1	TRBJ1-1	CASSGGYRVATEAFF
TRBV11-1	TRBJ2-4	CASSPKTRGRDIQYF
TRBV9	TRBJ1-2	CASSARDRPPSNYGYTF